This T cell receptor beta chain was obtained from a study of blood T cells in healthy people across ages. The CDR3 has 14 residues. The J segment lost 5 bases and the V segment lost 6 bases, leaving 2 bases of the junction unmatched. The germline V gene has CDR1 LGHDT and CDR2 YNNKEL (reference sequence). Whole-study findings and limits: Significant beta diversity loss was already apparent by age about 39, declining roughly linearly. From one million sequenced T cells, diversity estimates were lower bounds. TCR beta diversity tracked closely with naive T cell percentage.

This clonotype was counted many times. The target antigen is unknown. With a J-beta primer mix and a sample-barcoded 5' primer, a second PCR ran 7 to 11 cycles. One entry per CDR3 protein, called by TCRdb with MiXCR from the 5' RACE reads. Here the sample spans fewer than 750,000 distinct CDR3 sequences, around 50% being singletons. The sequence was obtained from a woman older than 75 in good health. The rearrangement uses TRBV3-1 and TRBJ2-1, with 12 nucleotides matching TRBD2. The specimen sequenced was blood. CDR3 region: CASRWTSGNNEQFF. CDR3 bases: TGTGCCAGCAGGTGGACTAGCGGGAACAATGAGCAGTTCTTC.